Listed here are 32 T cell receptor beta chains from one sample, sequenced in a study of cytomegalovirus exposure and HLA in healthy donors listed by TCRdb under 2017. The library relied on the immunoSEQ multiplex PCR assay. As stored in TCRdb, this immuneACCESS dataset retains in-frame rearrangements with V and J assigned. A fraction of the clones does not appear; measured against another copy, unresolved V genes explain less than half of the discrepancy, and the remainder lacks a known reason. A total of 280,000 or so clones appear in this sample, roughly 88% of them only once. Around 0.9% of the sample lies in the top ten. The material sequenced was PBMCs. These receptors were obtained from a woman aged 18-30 years in good health and CMV-seronegative.

The chain recombines TRBV10-3 with TRBJ2-1; 9 bases line up with TRBD1. This CDR3 spans 12 amino acids. Germline CDR1 ENHRY, CDR2 SYGVKD. V shed 10 bases, J shed 6 bases, and the junction held 4 bases outside the gene matches. CDR3: CATETGGNEQFF. The CDR3 DNA is TGTGCCACCGAGACAGGGGGCAATGAGCAGTTCTTC.

This rearrangement joins TRBV7-9 to TRBJ2-1; D might be TRBD2 (6 bases). Germline V gene lookup returns CDR1 SEHNR and CDR2 FQNEAQ (reference sequence). Trimming took 4 bases from V and 8 from J, leaving 18 bases between them. CDR3 size: 15 residues. CDR3 DNA: TGTGCCAGCAGCTCCGGGACTGGCCTGTTAGATGAGCAGTTCTTC. Translating gives CASSSGTGLLDEQFF.

This chain joins TRBV7-9 and TRBJ2-7; 7 bases match TRBD1. CDR1 is SEHNR, CDR2 FQNEAQ, per germline (reference sequence). The trim removed 1 base at V and 4 bases at J, leaving 4 bases unmatched. The CDR3 length is 14 residues. This CDR3 reads CASSLGGGAYEQYF. Written as DNA, the CDR3 is TGTGCCAGCAGCTTAGGAGGGGGCGCGTACGAGCAGTACTTC.

V is TRBV5-1 and J is TRBJ1-6, with 8 nucleotides matching TRBD1. Trimming removed 0 bases from V and 8 bases from J; junction bases left unmatched: 1. Germline V gives CDR1 SGHRS, CDR2 YFSETQ. The CDR3 is 14 amino acids. CDR3 coding DNA: TGCGCCAGCAGCTTGGCACAGGGGGATTCACCCCTCCACTTT. It encodes CASSLAQGDSPLHF.

The rearrangement links TRBV30 to TRBJ1-5, with 9 bases lining up with TRBD1. The CDR3 is 16 amino acids. After removal of 0 bases from V and 2 bases from J, the junction contained 5 bases not matched to a gene. The germline gives CDR1 GTSNPN, CDR2 SVGIG (reference sequence). The CDR3 loop is CAWSVQGQGRNQPQHF. The CDR3, as DNA: TGTGCCTGGAGTGTACAGGGACAGGGCCGCAATCAGCCCCAGCATTTT.

This clone was picked up a small number of times. The rearrangement uses TRBV5-1 and TRBJ1-1; a possible D gene is TRBD1 (6 bases). There are 15 residues in the CDR3. The germline V gene has CDR1 SGHRS and CDR2 YFSETQ. V shed 4 bases and J shed 1 base, with 14 bases lying between them. The CDR3 DNA follows: TGCGCCAGCAGCACAGACGGACAGCCGAACACTGAAGCTTTCTTT. It codes for CASSTDGQPNTEAFF.

V gene TRBV7-2 combines with J gene TRBJ1-3, with 10 bases identical to TRBD1. J lost 4 bases, V lost 3 bases, and 6 bases had no gene match. Looked up from germline, CDR1 is SGHTA and CDR2 is FQGNSA. The CDR3 length is 16 residues. CDR3 sequence (DNA): TGTGCCAGCAGCTTCGACAGGGGGCTTATCGGAAACACCATATATTTT. Amino acid sequence: CASSFDRGLIGNTIYF.

The chain combines TRBV29-1 with TRBJ1-1; D perhaps matches TRBD1 (5 bases). V gave up 4 bases and J gave up 10 bases, with 13 bases separating them. This CDR3 spans 11 amino acids. CDR1 is SQVTM and CDR2 is ANQGSEA in the germline V gene. The CDR3 loop is CSVVGGVSAFF. The DNA for the CDR3 is TGCAGCGTTGTGGGGGGGGTATCAGCTTTCTTT.

This clone was seen a few times. V gene TRBV30 combines with J gene TRBJ1-1, with D tentatively TRBD1 (6 bases). CDR1 and CDR2 from the germline V gene are GTSNPN and SVGIG (reference sequence). The CDR3 is made up of 14 amino acids. Trimming took 2 bases from V and 1 from J, leaving 11 bases between them. CDR3 DNA: TGTGCCTGGAGTAGGGGGTTCTGGAACACTGAAGCTTTCTTT. Its protein is CAWSRGFWNTEAFF.

V usage is TRBV27 and J usage is TRBJ1-5; D is undetermined. Germline CDR1 MNHEY, CDR2 SMNVEV (reference sequence). V lost 4 bases and J lost 4, with 14 bases in between. This CDR3 region has 15 residues. The CDR3 protein is CASSSLLGLNQPQHF. In DNA, the CDR3 is TGTGCCAGCAGTTCCTTACTGGGCCTTAATCAGCCCCAGCATTTT.

The chain links TRBV9 to TRBJ2-2, with D possibly being TRBD2 (5 bases). The V end lost 7 bases, the J end lost 7 bases, and 11 bases lay between the germline ends. The length of the CDR3 is 12 residues. CDR1 SGDLS and CDR2 YYNGEE come from the germline V gene. CDR3 nucleotide sequence: TGTGCCAGCCGGGCCGCGGGCGGGGAGCTGTTTTTT. It codes for CASRAAGGELFF.

The chain couples TRBV4-1 to TRBJ2-1, with D possibly TRBD2 on 5 matching bases. The CDR3 length is 14 residues. Germline CDR1 MGHRA, CDR2 YSYEKL. Trimming removed 4 bases at V and 12 bases at J, with 19 bases between. Here the CDR3 reads CASSRLAGIPRQFF. CDR3 nucleotides: TGCGCCAGCAGCCGATTGGCCGGGATCCCCAGGCAGTTCTTC.

The chain joins TRBV29-1 to TRBJ1-2; the D is unclear. The germline V and J ends were trimmed by 3 bases and 2 bases, with 10 bases remaining between them. CDR3 length equals 13 residues. Germline V gene lookup returns CDR1 SQVTM and CDR2 ANQGSEA. For the CDR3, the DNA is TGCAGCGTTGACCCCCGAGGGAACTATGGCTACACCTTC. This sequence encodes CSVDPRGNYGYTF. Variable domain in full (rest from reference TRBV29-1 and TRBJ1-2): SAVISQKPSRDICQRGTSLTIQCQVDSQVTMMFWYRQQPGQSLTLIATANQGSEATYESGFVIDKFPISRPNLTFSTLTVSNMSPEDSSIYLCSVDPRGNYGYTFGSGTRLTVV.

CDR3 sequence: CATSPSGISYEQYF. The DNA of the CDR3 is TGTGCCACCTCCCCTAGCGGGATCTCCTACGAGCAGTACTTC. The J gene is TRBJ2-7, the V gene TRBV19, with TRBD2 matching 9 bases. CDR3 length: 14 amino acids. Germline V CDR1 and CDR2: LNHDA, SQIVND (reference sequence). Trimming removed 10 bases from V and 0 bases from J; junction bases left unmatched: 7. The full variable domain, completed using reference TRBV19 and TRBJ2-7, is DGGITQSPKYLFRKEGQNVTLSCEQNLNHDAMYWYRQDPGQGLRLIYYSQIVNDFQKGDIAEGYSVSREKKESFPLTVTSAQKNPTAFYLCATSPSGISYEQYFGPGTRLTVT.

CDR3 region: CASMGGRPQETQYF. In DNA form, the CDR3 reads TGTGCCAGCATGGGCGGGAGGCCCCAAGAGACCCAGTACTTC. V is TRBV28 and J is TRBJ2-5; the match to TRBD2 covers 8 bases. The CDR3 runs 14 residues. Germline V gives CDR1 MDHEN, CDR2 SYDVKM. V trimming: 7 bases; J trimming: 1 base; junction bases outside the gene matches: 5.

This chain joins TRBV25-1 and TRBJ1-1; weak D call: TRBD1 (6 bases). CDR3 length: 14 residues. The V gene lost 3 bases and the J gene lost 5 bases, with 13 bases spanning the gap. The germline gives CDR1 MGHDK, CDR2 SYGVNS. The CDR3 nucleotides are TGTGCCAGCAGTGACGAGGGGGTTGAAACTGAAGCTTTCTTT. It yields the protein CASSDEGVETEAFF.

V usage is TRBV4-3 and J usage is TRBJ1-1; D is uncertain. The V gene's germline CDR1 is LGHNA and CDR2 YSLEER. The CDR3 has 15 residues. The V and J ends lost 0 bases and 7 bases respectively, with 15 bases between them. This CDR3 reads CASSQDRQVVGEAFF. The CDR3 nucleotides are TGCGCCAGCAGCCAAGATCGGCAGGTCGTGGGTGAAGCTTTCTTT.

This clone has just one count. This sequence joins TRBV5-1 and TRBJ2-1; perhaps TRBD2 as D (6 bases). Germline V lookup: CDR1 SGHRS, CDR2 YFSETQ. The CDR3 extends over 19 amino acids. Trimming pared 6 bases from V and 0 bases from J, leaving 25 bases between. This chain's CDR3 is CASTPNRGTPPSSYNEQFF. As DNA, the CDR3 is TGCGCCAGCACGCCAAACCGCGGGACCCCGCCGAGCTCCTACAATGAGCAGTTCTTC.

Here the CDR3 DNA reads TGTGCCAGCAGCATGGAGACAGGGGGCTATCTGGAGACCCAGTACTTC. Translating it yields CASSMETGGYLETQYF. The V gene is TRBV9, the J gene TRBJ2-5; 10 nucleotides line up with TRBD1. There are 16 residues in the CDR3. J lost 5 bases, V lost 4 bases, and 11 bases had no gene match. Per the germline V gene, CDR1 is SGDLS and CDR2 is YYNGEE.

The chain carries TRBV7-2 and TRBJ2-7, with D perhaps matching TRBD1 (6 bases). CDR1 is SGHTA and CDR2 is FQGNSA in the germline V gene. This CDR3 region has 14 residues. Trimming cost V 1 base and J 3 bases, with 10 bases left between them. The CDR3 sequence is CASSLVGGDYEQYF. CDR3 sequence (DNA): TGTGCCAGCAGCTTAGTTGGGGGCGACTACGAGCAGTACTTC.

V is TRBV9 and J is TRBJ1-1; 9 positions agree with TRBD1. The CDR3 length is 16 residues. J gave up 1 base and V 0 bases, and 4 bases lay outside the gene matches. Germline assignment: CDR1 SGDLS and CDR2 YYNGEE. In nucleotides, the CDR3 is TGTGCCAGCAGCGTAGAAGGGACAGGGCCGAACACTGAAGCTTTCTTT. It codes for CASSVEGTGPNTEAFF.

This clone appeared a single time. V usage is TRBV5-1 and J usage is TRBJ2-7; TRBD1 might be the D (6 bases). Trimming pared 3 bases from V and 8 bases from J, leaving 12 bases between. This CDR3 is 12 amino acids long. The germline CDR1 and CDR2 sequences are SGHRS and YFSETQ. This CDR3 is CASSSNQGKQYF. Written as DNA, the CDR3 is TGCGCCAGCAGCTCGAACCAGGGGAAGCAGTACTTC.

The genes are TRBV20-1 and TRBJ1-4; D remains unclear. CDR1 and CDR2 (germline): DFQATT, SNEGSKA (reference sequence). The V gene lost 6 bases and the J gene lost 8 bases, with 7 bases spanning the gap. The CDR3 totals 10 residues. CDR3 amino acids: CSAIGEKLFF. DNA for the CDR3: TGCAGTGCCATTGGCGAAAAACTGTTTTTT.

This chain links TRBV7-2 with TRBJ1-2, with D perhaps TRBD1 (5 bases). There are 12 residues in the CDR3. The V end lost 5 bases, the J end lost 5 bases, and 9 bases lay between the germline ends. Germline loops: CDR1 SGHTA, CDR2 FQGNSA. For the CDR3, the DNA is TGTGCCAGCAGCCGCGGGACTTATGGCTACACCTTC. It translates to CASSRGTYGYTF.

V usage is TRBV28 and J usage is TRBJ2-7; 12 bases match TRBD2. V lost 5 bases and J lost 4; bases outside the gene matches: 3. From germline, CDR1 is MDHEN and CDR2 SYDVKM. CDR3 length equals 14 residues. Here the CDR3 DNA reads TGTGCCAGCAGTCCCGGACTAGCGGGATACGAGCAGTACTTC. It is translated as CASSPGLAGYEQYF.

CDR3 residues: CASTLGRFQFF. CDR3 bases: TGCGCCAGCACCCTAGGCCGCTTCCAGTTCTTC. The genes are TRBV5-1 and TRBJ2-1; no definite D call. Germline V lookup: CDR1 SGHRS, CDR2 YFSETQ. This CDR3 is built from 11 residues. V gave up 6 bases and J gave up 13 bases, with 14 bases separating them.

The gene calls are TRBV2 and TRBJ2-7, with TRBD1 matching 11 bases. This CDR3 region has 16 residues. Trimming took 3 bases from V and 3 from J; bases not matched to a gene: 7. Germline CDR1 reads SNHLY; CDR2 reads FYNNEI. CDR3 amino acids: CASSEMGQGVYYEQYF. CDR3 DNA sequence: TGTGCCAGCAGTGAGATGGGACAGGGGGTCTACTACGAGCAGTACTTC.

The V and J genes are TRBV6-5 and TRBJ1-5; no reliable D call. Germline-derived CDR1 and CDR2 are MNHEY and SVGAGI. CDR3 length equals 14 residues. V was pared by 6 bases and J by 6 bases, with 15 bases between. In DNA form, the CDR3 reads TGTGCCAGCAGGAGTCCCGGAGTGGGTCAGCCCCAGCATTTT. Protein product: CASRSPGVGQPQHF.

This chain links TRBV5-4 with TRBJ2-7, with 8 bases fitting TRBD1. Germline assignment: CDR1 SGHNT and CDR2 YYREEE (reference sequence). The CDR3 contains 15 residues. Losses at the gene ends were 5 bases for V and 5 bases for J; bases not matched to a gene: 12. The CDR3 nucleotides read TGTGCCAGCAGTCTTGCAGGGGGCCGGGCCCACGAGCAGTACTTC. Encoded protein: CASSLAGGRAHEQYF.

As regards this clone: At one end, the junction sequence differs from germline, possibly due to a read error. This sequence joins TRBV15 and TRBJ2-1; 9 nucleotides line up with TRBD2. CDR1 LNHNV and CDR2 YYDKDF come from the germline V gene (reference sequence). CDR3 length: 17 amino acids. This CDR3 is CATSREGGRAPYIEQFF. CDR3 in DNA: TGTGCCACCAGCAGAGAAGGCGGGAGGGCCCCTTACATTGAGCAGTTCTTC.

The chain combines TRBV4-1 with TRBJ2-5; D might be TRBD1 (6 bases). CDR1 is MGHRA, CDR2 YSYEKL, per germline. Trimming left V 3 bases short and J 5 bases short, with 16 bases between. The CDR3 consists of 15 residues. CDR3 protein: CASSHITWGRETQYF. The CDR3, as DNA: TGCGCCAGCAGCCATATTACTTGGGGGCGGGAGACCCAGTACTTC.

This clone was counted at least ten times. The V and J genes are TRBV25-1 and TRBJ1-2, with a possible D match to TRBD1 (6 bases). V was clipped by 5 bases and J by 6 bases, with 19 bases between them. CDR1 and CDR2 (germline): MGHDK, SYGVNS. The CDR3 runs to 15 residues. Written as DNA, the CDR3 is TGTGCCAGCAGTCTAACGTGGACAGCTACCAATGGCTACACCTTC. Its translation is CASSLTWTATNGYTF.